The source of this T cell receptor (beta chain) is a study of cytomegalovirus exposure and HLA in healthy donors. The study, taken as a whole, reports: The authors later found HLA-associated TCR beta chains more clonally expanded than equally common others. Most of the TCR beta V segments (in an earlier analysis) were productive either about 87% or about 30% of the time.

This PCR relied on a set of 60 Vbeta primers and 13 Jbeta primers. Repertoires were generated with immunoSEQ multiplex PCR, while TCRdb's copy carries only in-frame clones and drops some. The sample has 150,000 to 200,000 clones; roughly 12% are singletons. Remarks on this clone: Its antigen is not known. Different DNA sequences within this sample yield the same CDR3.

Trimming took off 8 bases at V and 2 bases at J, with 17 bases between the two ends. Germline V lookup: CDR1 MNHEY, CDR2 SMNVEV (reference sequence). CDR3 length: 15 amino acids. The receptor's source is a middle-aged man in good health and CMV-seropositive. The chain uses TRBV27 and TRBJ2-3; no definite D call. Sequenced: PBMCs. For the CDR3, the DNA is TGTGCCAGCCAGCAGTCGCGAGGAAACACAGATACGCAGTATTTT. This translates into CASQQSRGNTDTQYF.